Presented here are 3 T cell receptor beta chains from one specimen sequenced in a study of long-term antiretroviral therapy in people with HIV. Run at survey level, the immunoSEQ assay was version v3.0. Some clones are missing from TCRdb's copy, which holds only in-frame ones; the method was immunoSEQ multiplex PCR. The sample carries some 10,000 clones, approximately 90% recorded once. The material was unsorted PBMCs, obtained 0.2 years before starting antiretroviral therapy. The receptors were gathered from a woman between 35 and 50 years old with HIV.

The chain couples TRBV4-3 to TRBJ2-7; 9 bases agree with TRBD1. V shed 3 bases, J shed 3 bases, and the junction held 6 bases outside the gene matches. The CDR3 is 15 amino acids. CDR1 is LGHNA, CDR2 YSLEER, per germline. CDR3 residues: CASSHSGTGSYEQYF. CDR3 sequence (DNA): TGCGCCAGCAGCCACTCCGGGACAGGGAGCTACGAGCAGTACTTC.

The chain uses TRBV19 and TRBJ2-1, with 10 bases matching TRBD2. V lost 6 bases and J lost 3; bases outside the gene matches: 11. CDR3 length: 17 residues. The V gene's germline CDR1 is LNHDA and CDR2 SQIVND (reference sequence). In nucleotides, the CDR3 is TGTGCCAGTAGCCTTATCAGGACTAGCGGTGACTACAATGAGCAGTTCTTC. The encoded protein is CASSLIRTSGDYNEQFF.

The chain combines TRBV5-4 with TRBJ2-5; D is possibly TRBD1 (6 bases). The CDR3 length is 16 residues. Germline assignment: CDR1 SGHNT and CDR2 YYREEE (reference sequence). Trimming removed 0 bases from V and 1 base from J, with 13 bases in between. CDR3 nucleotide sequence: TGTGCCAGCAGCTTGGGAGGGGGTAGAGGCCAAGAGACCCAGTACTTC. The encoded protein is CASSLGGGRGQETQYF.